Presented here are 20 T cell receptor beta chains from one specimen sequenced in a study of cytomegalovirus exposure and HLA in healthy donors. Both 60 Vbeta primers and 13 Jbeta primers went into the PCR. Data came from immunoSEQ multiplex PCR; TCRdb stores just in-frame clones and leaves some out. The table records 55,000 to 70,000 clones, about two thirds of them present only once. The sample was PBMCs. These receptors were collected from a man between 40 and 49 years old in good health and CMV-seropositive.

The chain uses TRBV30 and TRBJ2-5; TRBD2 might be the D (6 bases). This CDR3 is built from 15 residues. Germline CDR1 is GTSNPN and CDR2 is SVGIG (reference sequence). V lost 0 bases and J lost 5, with 16 bases in between. CDR3 DNA sequence: TGTGCCTGGAGTGTAGGTAGGGGAGGACGGGAGACCCAGTACTTC. Translating it yields CAWSVGRGGRETQYF.

V gene TRBV9 combines with J gene TRBJ2-1; perhaps TRBD2 as D (5 bases). The ends were cut back, 1 base at V and 0 bases at J, with 8 bases in the middle. CDR3 length: 15 residues. The germline gives CDR1 SGDLS, CDR2 YYNGEE. The CDR3 here is CASSVNGDSYNEQFF. DNA of the CDR3: TGTGCCAGCAGCGTAAACGGGGACTCCTACAATGAGCAGTTCTTC. Full variable domain (outside the CDR3, taken from reference TRBV9 and TRBJ2-1): DSGVTQTPKHLITATGQRVTLRCSPRSGDLSVYWYQQSLDQGLQFLIQYYNGEERAKGNILERFSAQQFPDLHSELNLSSLELGDSALYFCASSVNGDSYNEQFFGPGTRLTVL.

This clone has a handful of counts. The V call is TRBV5-1, the J call TRBJ1-5; D unclear. V was clipped by 0 bases and J by 0 bases, with 10 bases between them. The CDR3 is made up of 16 amino acids. CDR1 is SGHRS, CDR2 YFSETQ, per germline. The CDR3 sequence is CASSLDPGGSNQPQHF. The CDR3 coding sequence is TGCGCCAGCAGCTTGGATCCCGGCGGTAGCAATCAGCCCCAGCATTTT. Full variable domain (outside the CDR3, taken from reference TRBV5-1 and TRBJ1-5): KAGVTQTPRYLIKTRGQQVTLSCSPISGHRSVSWYQQTPGQGLQFLFEYFSETQRNKGNFPGRFSGRQFSNSRSEMNVSTLELGDSALYLCASSLDPGGSNQPQHFGDGTRLSIL.

This clone was found a few times. The gene calls are TRBV11-3 and TRBJ1-6, with D hard to call. V lost 7 bases and J lost 9, with 13 bases in between. Germline-derived CDR1 and CDR2 are SGHNT and YENEEA. The CDR3 consists of 13 residues. CDR3 bases: TGTGCCAGCACCCGAGACACGTCTTCACCCCTCCACTTT. The encoded protein is CASTRDTSSPLHF.

This clone has a handful of counts. The V and J genes are TRBV9 and TRBJ2-7; 8 bases fit TRBD1. In germline, CDR1 is SGDLS, CDR2 YYNGEE. This CDR3 contains 15 residues. V was clipped by 0 bases and J by 5 bases; unmatched bases: 7. The CDR3 loop is CASSVDDRGRDEQYF. The CDR3 DNA reads as TGTGCCAGCAGCGTAGACGACAGGGGAAGGGACGAGCAGTACTTC.

The chain is built from TRBV5-5 and TRBJ1-6, with D maybe TRBD1 (5 bases). Germline V CDR1 and CDR2: SGHKS, YYEKEE (reference sequence). The CDR3 is 16 residues long. V lost 4 bases and J lost 7, with 18 bases in between. CDR3 protein: CASSLRGQGQNSPLHF. The CDR3, as DNA: TGTGCCAGCAGCCTCAGAGGACAAGGGCAGAATTCACCCCTCCACTTT.

Here the CDR3 DNA reads TGCACCAGCAGCCAAGTGGCGCGGGGTCGATACGAGCAGTACTTC. Encoded protein: CTSSQVARGRYEQYF. The V and J genes are TRBV1 and TRBJ2-7; no DNA check was done on the table's D call, TRBD2. TRBV1 is noted as a pseudogene. The CDR3 runs 15 residues.

This chain joins TRBV4-1 and TRBJ2-1, with D tentatively TRBD2 (5 bases). This CDR3 region has 13 residues. V was pared by 2 bases and J by 4 bases, with 6 bases between. The germline V gene has CDR1 MGHRA and CDR2 YSYEKL. The CDR3 reads CASSQSGYNEQFF. Written as DNA, the CDR3 is TGCGCCAGCAGCCAATCGGGGTACAATGAGCAGTTCTTC.

This clone has only a few counts. DNA for the CDR3: TGTGCCAGCCGTCTGGACTCGGCCACCGGGGAGCTGTTTTTT. Protein product: CASRLDSATGELFF. The rearrangement joins TRBV5-6 to TRBJ2-2, with a tentative D call TRBD2 (5 bases). The V end was cut by 7 bases, the J end by 4 bases, with 14 bases between. The CDR3 contains 14 residues. The germline gives CDR1 SGHDT, CDR2 YYEEEE. Full variable domain (remainder filled in from reference TRBV5-6 and TRBJ2-2): DAGVTQSPTHLIKTRGQQVTLRCSPKSGHDTVSWYQQALGQGPQFIFQYYEEEERQRGNFPDRFSGHQFPNYSSELNVNALLLGDSALYLCASRLDSATGELFFGEGSRLTVL.

The V gene is TRBV25-1, the J gene TRBJ2-2, with 9 nucleotides matching TRBD1. CDR1 is MGHDK, CDR2 SYGVNS, per germline. The CDR3 totals 14 residues. After removal of 6 bases from V and 7 bases from J, the junction contained 6 bases not matched to a gene. CDR3 sequence (DNA): TGTGCCAGCAGATCACAGGGGGCCGGCGGGGAGCTGTTTTTT. Translated: CASRSQGAGGELFF.

The chain joins TRBV18 to TRBJ1-5; no firm D call. Germline lookup yields CDR1 KGHSH and CDR2 LQKENI. The CDR3 totals 13 residues. The V gene lost 2 bases and the J gene lost 4 bases, with 6 bases spanning the gap. The CDR3 DNA follows: TGTGCCAGCTCACCAATCCATAATCAGCCCCAGCATTTT. This gives the protein CASSPIHNQPQHF.

The V and J genes are TRBV11-2 and TRBJ2-7; D might be TRBD2 (6 bases). There are 16 residues in the CDR3. Germline CDR1 reads SGHAT; CDR2 reads FQNNGV. Trimming stripped 1 base from V and 0 bases from J, with 13 bases between. The CDR3 region has the DNA TGTGCCAGCAGCTTAGTTCGCGGGATAAGCTCCTACGAGCAGTACTTC. This gives the protein CASSLVRGISSYEQYF.

The rearrangement joins TRBV14 to TRBJ2-3; possibly TRBD2 for D (5 bases). The CDR3 is 16 residues long. V lost 1 base and J lost 2, with 13 bases in between. Germline CDR1 SGHDN, CDR2 FVKESK. The CDR3 sequence is CASSQAVGVNTDTQYF. In nucleotides, the CDR3 is TGTGCCAGCAGCCAAGCGGTGGGAGTGAACACAGATACGCAGTATTTT.

The genes are TRBV10-2 and TRBJ1-2; maybe TRBD1 (6 bases). Germline V lookup: CDR1 WSHSY, CDR2 SAAADI. Trimming shortened V by 2 bases and J by 8 bases, and 15 bases separated the two germline ends. The length of the CDR3 is 14 residues. The CDR3 sequence is CASSERGSEGGYTF. CDR3 DNA sequence: TGCGCCAGCAGTGAGAGGGGGTCAGAGGGGGGCTACACCTTC.

The chain recombines TRBV4-1 with TRBJ1-1; no clear D. CDR3 length: 15 residues. Germline assignment: CDR1 MGHRA and CDR2 YSYEKL. Trimming stripped 4 bases from V and 0 bases from J, with 12 bases between. The CDR3 DNA reads as TGCGCCAGCAGCCTCCCGGGAGACATGAACACTGAAGCTTTCTTT. Its protein is CASSLPGDMNTEAFF.

J is TRBJ1-5 and V is TRBV23-1; possible D gene TRBD1, 6 bases. TRBV23-1 is identified as an open reading frame with a role that is uncertain. Trimming cost V 1 base and J 5 bases, with 9 bases left between them. This CDR3 comprises 14 residues. CDR3 sequence reads: CASSQWGRHQPQHF. Here the CDR3 DNA reads TGCGCCAGCAGTCAATGGGGGCGGCATCAGCCCCAGCATTTT.

This clone was observed a few times. CDR3 loop: CASSLRDQETQYF. The CDR3 DNA is TGTGCCAGCTCATTACGGGACCAAGAGACCCAGTACTTC. This sequence joins TRBV18 and TRBJ2-5; D is uncertain. Trimming removed 5 bases from V and 0 bases from J, with 7 bases in between. The germline CDR1 and CDR2 sequences are KGHSH and LQKENI. The CDR3 totals 13 residues.

This chain connects TRBV6-5 to TRBJ2-1, with a possible D match to TRBD1 (5 bases). The V gene lost 0 bases and the J gene lost 6 bases, with 15 bases spanning the gap. This CDR3 contains 16 residues. Per germline, CDR1 MNHEY and CDR2 SVGAGI. In DNA form, the CDR3 reads TGTGCCAGCAGTTACTCGTTTACGGGTCAGGGCAATGAGCAGTTCTTC. This encodes CASSYSFTGQGNEQFF.

The V and J genes are TRBV7-8 and TRBJ2-7; 8 positions match TRBD1. The CDR3 length is 18 residues. V gave up 4 bases and J gave up 2 bases; unmatched junction bases: 16. Germline-derived CDR1 and CDR2 are SGHVS and FQNEAQ. CDR3 sequence: CASSSLEGGRGLTYEQYF. The CDR3 DNA follows: TGTGCCAGCAGCTCCCTGGAAGGCGGCAGGGGGCTCACCTACGAGCAGTACTTC.

This clone counts as medium-sized (0.01 to 0.1%). V gene TRBV13 combines with J gene TRBJ2-7; 7 bases map to TRBD1. CDR3 length equals 16 residues. The germline gives CDR1 PRHDT, CDR2 FYEKMQ (reference sequence). The V and J ends lost 6 bases and 2 bases, in that order; junction bases with no gene match: 13. DNA of the CDR3: TGTGCCAGCAGTCCCGGGCCGGGACAGCGTCCCTACGAGCAGTACTTC. This encodes CASSPGPGQRPYEQYF.